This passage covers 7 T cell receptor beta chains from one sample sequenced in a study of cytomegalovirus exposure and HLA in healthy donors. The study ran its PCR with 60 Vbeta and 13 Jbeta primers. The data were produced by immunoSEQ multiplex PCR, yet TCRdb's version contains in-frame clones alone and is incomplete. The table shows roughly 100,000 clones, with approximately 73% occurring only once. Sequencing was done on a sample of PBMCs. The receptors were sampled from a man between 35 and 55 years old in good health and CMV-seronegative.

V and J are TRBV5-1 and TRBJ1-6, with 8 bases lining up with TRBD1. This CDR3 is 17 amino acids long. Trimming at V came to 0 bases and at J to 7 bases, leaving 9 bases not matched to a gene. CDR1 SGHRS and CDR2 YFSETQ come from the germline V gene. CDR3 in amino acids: CASSLALTGTGNSPLHF. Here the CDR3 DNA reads TGCGCCAGCAGCTTGGCCCTCACCGGGACAGGCAATTCACCCCTCCACTTT.

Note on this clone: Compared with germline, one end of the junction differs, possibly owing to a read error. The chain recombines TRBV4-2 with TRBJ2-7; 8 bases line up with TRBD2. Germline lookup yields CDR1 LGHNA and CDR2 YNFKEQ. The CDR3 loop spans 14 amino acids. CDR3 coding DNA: TGTGCCAGCAGCCAGCTAAGAGACGCGGGGGGCCCTAACTTC. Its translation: CASSQLRDAGGPNF.

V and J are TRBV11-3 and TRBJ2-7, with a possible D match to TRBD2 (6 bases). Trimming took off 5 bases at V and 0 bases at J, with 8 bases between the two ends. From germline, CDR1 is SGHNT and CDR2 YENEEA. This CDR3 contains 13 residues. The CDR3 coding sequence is TGTGCCAGCAGCCTAGCGTTCTCCTACGAGCAGTACTTC. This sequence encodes CASSLAFSYEQYF.

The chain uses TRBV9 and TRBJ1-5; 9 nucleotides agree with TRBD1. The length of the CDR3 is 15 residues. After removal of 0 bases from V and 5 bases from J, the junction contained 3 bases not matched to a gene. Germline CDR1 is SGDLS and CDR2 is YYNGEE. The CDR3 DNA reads TGTGCCAGCAGCGTAGGGGGGACAGGGTATCAGCCCCAGCATTTT. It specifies CASSVGGTGYQPQHF.

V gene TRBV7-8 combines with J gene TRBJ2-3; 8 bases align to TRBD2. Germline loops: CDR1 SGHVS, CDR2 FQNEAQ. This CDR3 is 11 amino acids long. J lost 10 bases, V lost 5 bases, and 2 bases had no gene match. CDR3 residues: CASSPGGPQYF. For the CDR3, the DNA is TGTGCCAGCAGCCCGGGAGGGCCGCAGTATTTT.

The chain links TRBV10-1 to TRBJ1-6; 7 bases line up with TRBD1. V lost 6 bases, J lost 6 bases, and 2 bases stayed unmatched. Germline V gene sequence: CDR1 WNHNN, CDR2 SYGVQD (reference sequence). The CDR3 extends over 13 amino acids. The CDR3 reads CASRDRVNSPLHF. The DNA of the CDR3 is TGCGCCAGCAGAGACAGGGTTAATTCACCCCTCCACTTT.

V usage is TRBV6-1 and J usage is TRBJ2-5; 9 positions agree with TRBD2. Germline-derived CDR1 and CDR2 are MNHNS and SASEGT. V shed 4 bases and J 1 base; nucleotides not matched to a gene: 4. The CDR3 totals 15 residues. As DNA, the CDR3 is TGTGCCAGCAGTGCGGTAGCGGGGGCCCAAGAGACCCAGTACTTC. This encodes CASSAVAGAQETQYF.